The 9 T cell receptor beta chains given below trace back to one sample, sequenced in a study of CD8+ T cells in alopecia areata. Following RNA extraction, reverse transcription yielded cDNA that acted as the sequencing template. The table came from immunoSEQ multiplex PCR; TCRdb's copy has only in-frame clones and leaves some out. The table has some 180,000 clones, approximately 50% seen once. Noted treatment: oral pan-JAK inhibitor, 5-10 mg twice daily. The sequenced sample was CD8+ T cells sorted from blood, obtained around week 54, from a patient treated with tofacitinib. These receptors all come from a human donor with alopecia areata.

This clone was observed a few times. Other DNA sequences from this sample encode an identical CDR3 as well. The chain employs TRBV11-2 and TRBJ2-7; D may correspond to TRBD1 or TRBD2 (5 bases each). The germline V gene encodes CDR1 SGHAT and CDR2 FQNNGV. The CDR3 is made up of 11 amino acids. Trimming took 3 bases from V and 5 from J, leaving 5 bases between them. This chain's CDR3 is CASSLGHEQYF. CDR3 DNA: TGTGCCAGCAGCTTGGGACACGAGCAGTACTTC. The full variable domain, completed using reference TRBV11-2 and TRBJ2-7, is EAGVAQSPRYKIIEKRQSVAFWCNPISGHATLYWYQQILGQGPKLLIQFQNNGVVDDSQLPKDRFSAERLKGVDSTLKIQPAKLEDSAVYLCASSLGHEQYFGPGTRLTVT.

The V and J genes are TRBV6-6 and TRBJ2-7, with 7 bases lining up with TRBD1. Germline V gene lookup returns CDR1 MNHNY and CDR2 SVGAGI (reference sequence). The CDR3 extends over 15 amino acids. The V gene end was trimmed by 2 bases and the J gene end by 3 bases; junction bases not matched to a gene: 7. CDR3 sequence: CASSYQGQLIYEQYF. For the CDR3, the DNA is TGTGCCAGCAGTTACCAGGGACAGCTGATCTACGAGCAGTACTTC.

The chain carries TRBV7-8 and TRBJ2-7; D call uncertain. This CDR3 comprises 14 residues. CDR1 is SGHVS and CDR2 is FQNEAQ in the germline V gene. V shed 4 bases and J shed 3 bases, with 13 bases lying between them. DNA for the CDR3: TGTGCCAGCAGCTCGTCGTGGATGGTCTACGAGCAGTACTTC. It yields the protein CASSSSWMVYEQYF.

This chain links TRBV29-1 with TRBJ1-1; D may be TRBD1 (6 bases). CDR3 size: 17 residues. Germline loops: CDR1 SQVTM, CDR2 ANQGSEA. V lost 4 bases and J lost 0, with 21 bases in between. The CDR3 DNA reads as TGCAGCGTTGCACTTATGATTCCGGGACATCTGAACACTGAAGCTTTCTTT. Its translation: CSVALMIPGHLNTEAFF.

There are a few counts of this clone. The chain employs TRBV7-8 and TRBJ1-5; possibly TRBD1 for D (5 bases). Deletions cut 2 bases from V and 4 bases from J, with 9 bases between. The CDR3 totals 14 residues. Germline V gene sequence: CDR1 SGHVS, CDR2 FQNEAQ. The CDR3 spells CASSLFAGNQPQHF. In DNA, the CDR3 is TGTGCCAGCAGCTTATTTGCAGGGAATCAGCCCCAGCATTTT.

This chain uses TRBV9 with TRBJ1-5; D may be TRBD1 (5 bases). The CDR3 spans 19 residues. V lost 4 bases to trimming and J lost 0 bases, with 23 bases between them. Germline loops: CDR1 SGDLS, CDR2 YYNGEE. The DNA for the CDR3 is TGTGCCAGCAGCACCCGAGTTGGGGGGAAAAATTATAGCAATCAGCCCCAGCATTTT. It translates to CASSTRVGGKNYSNQPQHF.

There are a few counts of this clone. The chain carries TRBV5-6 and TRBJ2-7; 7 nucleotides match TRBD1. Per the germline V gene, CDR1 is SGHDT and CDR2 is YYEEEE. There are 16 residues in the CDR3. V was pared by 3 bases and J by 4 bases, with 13 bases of the junction left unmatched. The CDR3 sequence is CASSYPRGTAGYEQYF. The CDR3 bases are TGTGCCAGCAGCTACCCCAGGGGGACCGCCGGATACGAGCAGTACTTC.

This CDR3 is CASQSRLGGIDTQYF. The DNA for the CDR3 is TGTGCCAGCCAGAGCCGGTTGGGGGGCATAGATACGCAGTATTTT. The rearrangement links TRBV9 to TRBJ2-3; D is possibly TRBD1 or TRBD2 (6 bases each). The germline V gene has CDR1 SGDLS and CDR2 YYNGEE. The CDR3 has 15 amino acids. The V gene lost 7 bases and the J gene lost 5 bases, with 20 bases spanning the gap.

This chain joins TRBV6-6 and TRBJ1-2, with 8 bases aligning to TRBD1. The germline gives CDR1 MNHNY, CDR2 SVGAGI (reference sequence). V shed 7 bases, J shed 3 bases, and the junction held 10 bases outside the gene matches. The CDR3 covers 15 residues. The CDR3 coding sequence is TGTGCCAGCACCGGGCAGGCAGGGGGCTACTATGGCTACACCTTC. Protein sequence: CASTGQAGGYYGYTF.